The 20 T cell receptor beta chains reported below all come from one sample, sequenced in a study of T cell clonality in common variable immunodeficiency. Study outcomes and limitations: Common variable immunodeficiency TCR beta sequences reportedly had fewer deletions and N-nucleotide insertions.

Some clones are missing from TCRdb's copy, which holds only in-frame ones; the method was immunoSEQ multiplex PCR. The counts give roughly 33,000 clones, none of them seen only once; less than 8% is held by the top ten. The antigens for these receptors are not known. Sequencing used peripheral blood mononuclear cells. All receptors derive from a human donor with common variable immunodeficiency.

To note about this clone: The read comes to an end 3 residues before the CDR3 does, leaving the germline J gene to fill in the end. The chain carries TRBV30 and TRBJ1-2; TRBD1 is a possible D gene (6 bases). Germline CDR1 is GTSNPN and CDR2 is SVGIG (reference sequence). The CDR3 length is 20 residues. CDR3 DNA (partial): TGTGCCTGGAGTGTACGCTTGGAGGAAGCAGGGGTCGTACCTACTGGGGGC. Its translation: CAWSVRLEEAGVVPTGG. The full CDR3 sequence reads CAWSVRLEEAGVVPTGGYTF.

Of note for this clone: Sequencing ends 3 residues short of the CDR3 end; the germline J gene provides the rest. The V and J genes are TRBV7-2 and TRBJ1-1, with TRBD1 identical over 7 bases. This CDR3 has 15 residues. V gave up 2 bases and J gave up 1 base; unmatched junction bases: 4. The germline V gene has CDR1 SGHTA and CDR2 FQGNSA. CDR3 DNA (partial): TGTGCCAGCAGCTTAAGCTGGACAGGGAACACTGAA. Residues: CASSLSWTGNTE. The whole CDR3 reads CASSLSWTGNTEAFF.

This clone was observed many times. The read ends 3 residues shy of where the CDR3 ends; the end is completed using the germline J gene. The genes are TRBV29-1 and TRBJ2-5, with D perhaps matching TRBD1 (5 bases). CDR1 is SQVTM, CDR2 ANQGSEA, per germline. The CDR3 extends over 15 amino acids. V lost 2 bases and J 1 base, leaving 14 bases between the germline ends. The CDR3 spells CSVEYLGLLQETQYF. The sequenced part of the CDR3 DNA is TGCAGCGTTGAATATTTGGGGCTACTCCAAGAGACC.

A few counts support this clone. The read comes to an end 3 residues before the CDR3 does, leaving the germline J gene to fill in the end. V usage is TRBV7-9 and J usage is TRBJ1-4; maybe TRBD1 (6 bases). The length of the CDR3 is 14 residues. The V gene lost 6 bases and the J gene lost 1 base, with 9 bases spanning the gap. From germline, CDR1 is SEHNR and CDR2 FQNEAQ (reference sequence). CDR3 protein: CASSLDRTNEKLFF. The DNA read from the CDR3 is TGTGCCAGCAGTTTGGACAGAACTAATGAAAAA.

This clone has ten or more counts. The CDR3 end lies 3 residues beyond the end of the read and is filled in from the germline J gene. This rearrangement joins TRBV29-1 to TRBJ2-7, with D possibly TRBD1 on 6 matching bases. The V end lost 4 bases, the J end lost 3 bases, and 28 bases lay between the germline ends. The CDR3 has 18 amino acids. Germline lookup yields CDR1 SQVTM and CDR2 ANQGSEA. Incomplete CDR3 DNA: TGCAGCGTTGTTTATGCCGGACAGTTCACCAATGGGGGCTACGAG. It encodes CSVVYAGQFTNGGYE. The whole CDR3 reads CSVVYAGQFTNGGYEQYF.

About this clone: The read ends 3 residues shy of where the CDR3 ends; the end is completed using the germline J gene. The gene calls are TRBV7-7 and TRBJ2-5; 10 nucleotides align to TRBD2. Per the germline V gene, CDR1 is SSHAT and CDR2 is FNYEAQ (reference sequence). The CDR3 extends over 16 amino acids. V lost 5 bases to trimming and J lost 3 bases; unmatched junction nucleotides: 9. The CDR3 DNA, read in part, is TGTGCCAGCAGCCCAGAGGGGCTAGCGGGGGAAGAGACC. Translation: CASSPEGLAGEET. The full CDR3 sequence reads CASSPEGLAGEETQYF.

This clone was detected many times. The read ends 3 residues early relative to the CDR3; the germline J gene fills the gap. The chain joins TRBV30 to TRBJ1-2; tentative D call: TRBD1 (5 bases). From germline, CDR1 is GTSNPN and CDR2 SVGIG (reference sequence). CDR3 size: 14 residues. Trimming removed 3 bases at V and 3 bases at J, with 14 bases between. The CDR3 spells CAWREPGGDYGYTF. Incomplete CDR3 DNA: TGTGCCTGGAGGGAGCCCGGGGGGGACTATGGC.

The covered CDR3 bases are TGTGCCAGTAGTACCTCTGCGTCGAAAAAA. This codes for CASSTSASKK. The whole CDR3 reads CASSTSASKKAFF. The chain employs TRBV19 and TRBJ1-1, with D hard to call. The observed sequence ends 3 residues before the CDR3 terminus, with the missing tail filled in from the germline J gene. Germline CDR1 LNHDA, CDR2 SQIVND (reference sequence). This CDR3 contains 13 residues. Using reference TRBV19 and TRBJ1-1 for the parts outside the CDR3, the full variable domain is DGGITQSPKYLFRKEGQNVTLSCEQNLNHDAMYWYRQDPGQGLRLIYYSQIVNDFQKGDIAEGYSVSREKKESFPLTVTSAQKNPTAFYLCASSTSASKKAFFGQGTRLTVV.

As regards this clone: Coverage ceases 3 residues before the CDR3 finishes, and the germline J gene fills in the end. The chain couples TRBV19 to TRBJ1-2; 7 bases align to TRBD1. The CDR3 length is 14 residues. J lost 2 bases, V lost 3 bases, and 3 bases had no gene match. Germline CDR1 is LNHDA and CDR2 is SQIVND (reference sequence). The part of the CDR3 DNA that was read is TGTGCCAGTAGTATCACGGGACAGAACTATGGC. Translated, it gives CASSITGQNYG. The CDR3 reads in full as CASSITGQNYGYTF.

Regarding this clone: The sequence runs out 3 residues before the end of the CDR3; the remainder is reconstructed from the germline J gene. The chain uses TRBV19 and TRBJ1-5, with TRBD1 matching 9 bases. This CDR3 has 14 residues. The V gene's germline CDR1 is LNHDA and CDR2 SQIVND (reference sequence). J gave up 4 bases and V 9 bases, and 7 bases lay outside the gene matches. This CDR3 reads CASSRTGENQPQHF. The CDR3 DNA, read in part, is TGTGCCAGCAGCCGGACAGGGGAGAATCAGCCC. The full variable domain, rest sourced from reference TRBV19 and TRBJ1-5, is DGGITQSPKYLFRKEGQNVTLSCEQNLNHDAMYWYRQDPGQGLRLIYYSQIVNDFQKGDIAEGYSVSREKKESFPLTVTSAQKNPTAFYLCASSRTGENQPQHFGDGTRLSIL.

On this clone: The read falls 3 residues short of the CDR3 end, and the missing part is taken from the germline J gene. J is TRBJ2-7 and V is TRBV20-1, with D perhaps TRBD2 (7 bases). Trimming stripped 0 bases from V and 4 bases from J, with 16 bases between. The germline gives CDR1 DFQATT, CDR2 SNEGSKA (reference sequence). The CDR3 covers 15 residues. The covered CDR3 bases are TGCAGTGCTAGAGATGCCGGGGGGCGGGAATACGAG. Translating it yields CSARDAGGREYE. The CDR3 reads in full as CSARDAGGREYEQYF.

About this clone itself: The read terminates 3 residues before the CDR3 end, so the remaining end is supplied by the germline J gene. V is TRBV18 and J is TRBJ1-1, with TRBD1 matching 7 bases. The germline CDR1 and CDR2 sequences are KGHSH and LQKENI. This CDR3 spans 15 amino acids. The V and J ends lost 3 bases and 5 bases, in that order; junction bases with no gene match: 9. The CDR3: CASSPDTGEGTEAFF. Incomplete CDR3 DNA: TGTGCCAGCTCACCTGATACAGGGGAGGGGACTGAA.

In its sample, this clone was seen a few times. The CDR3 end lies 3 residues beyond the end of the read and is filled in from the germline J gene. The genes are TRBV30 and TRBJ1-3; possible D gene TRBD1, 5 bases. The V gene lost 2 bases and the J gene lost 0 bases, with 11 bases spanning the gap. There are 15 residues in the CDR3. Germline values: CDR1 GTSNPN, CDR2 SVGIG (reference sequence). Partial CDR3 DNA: TGTGCCTGGAGTCGGGTTCAGGGCTCTGGAAACACC. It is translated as CAWSRVQGSGNT. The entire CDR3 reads CAWSRVQGSGNTIYF.

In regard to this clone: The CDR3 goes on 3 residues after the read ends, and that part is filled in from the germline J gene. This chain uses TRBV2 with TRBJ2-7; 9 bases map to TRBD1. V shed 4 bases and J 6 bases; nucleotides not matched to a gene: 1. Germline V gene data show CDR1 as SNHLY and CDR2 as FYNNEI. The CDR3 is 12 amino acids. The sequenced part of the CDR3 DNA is TGTGCCAGCAGTGTGACAGGGGGCGAG. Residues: CASSVTGGE. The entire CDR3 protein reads CASSVTGGEQYF.

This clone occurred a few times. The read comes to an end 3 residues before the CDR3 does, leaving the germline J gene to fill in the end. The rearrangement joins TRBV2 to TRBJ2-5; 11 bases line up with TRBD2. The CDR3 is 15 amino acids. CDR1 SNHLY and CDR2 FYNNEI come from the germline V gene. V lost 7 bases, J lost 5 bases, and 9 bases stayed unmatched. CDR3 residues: CASIGLAGGGETQYF. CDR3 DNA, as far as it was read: TGTGCCAGCATCGGCCTAGCGGGGGGTGGCGAGACC.

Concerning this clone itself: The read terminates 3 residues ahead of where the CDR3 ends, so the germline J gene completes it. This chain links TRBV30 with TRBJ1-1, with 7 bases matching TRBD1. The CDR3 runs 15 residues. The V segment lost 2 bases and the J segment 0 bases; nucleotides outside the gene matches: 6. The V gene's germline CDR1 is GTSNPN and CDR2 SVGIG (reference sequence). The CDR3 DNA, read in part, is TGTGCCTGGAGTCCACGGACAGGAGTGAACACTGAA. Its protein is CAWSPRTGVNTE. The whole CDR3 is CAWSPRTGVNTEAFF.

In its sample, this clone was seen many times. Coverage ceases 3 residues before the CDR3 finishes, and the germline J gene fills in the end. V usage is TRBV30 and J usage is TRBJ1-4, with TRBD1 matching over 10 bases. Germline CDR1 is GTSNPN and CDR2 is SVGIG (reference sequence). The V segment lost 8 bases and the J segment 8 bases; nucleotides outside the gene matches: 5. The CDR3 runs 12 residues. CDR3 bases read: TGTGCCGGGACAGGGGTCGAGGAAAAA. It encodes CAGTGVEEK. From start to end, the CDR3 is CAGTGVEEKLFF.

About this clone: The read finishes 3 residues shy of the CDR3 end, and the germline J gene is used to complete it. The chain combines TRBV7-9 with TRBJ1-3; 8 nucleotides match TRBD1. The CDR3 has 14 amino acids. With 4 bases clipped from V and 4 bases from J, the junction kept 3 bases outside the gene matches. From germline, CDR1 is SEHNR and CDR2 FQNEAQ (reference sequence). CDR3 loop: CASSSRQGGNTIYF. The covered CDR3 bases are TGTGCCAGCAGCTCTAGACAGGGGGGAAACACC.

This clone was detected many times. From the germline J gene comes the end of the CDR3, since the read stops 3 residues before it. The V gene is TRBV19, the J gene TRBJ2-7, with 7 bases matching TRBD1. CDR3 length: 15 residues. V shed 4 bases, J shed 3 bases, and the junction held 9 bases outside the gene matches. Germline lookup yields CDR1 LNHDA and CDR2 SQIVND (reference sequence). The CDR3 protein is CASSNYRGPNYEQYF. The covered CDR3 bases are TGTGCCAGTAGTAACTACAGGGGTCCTAACTACGAG.

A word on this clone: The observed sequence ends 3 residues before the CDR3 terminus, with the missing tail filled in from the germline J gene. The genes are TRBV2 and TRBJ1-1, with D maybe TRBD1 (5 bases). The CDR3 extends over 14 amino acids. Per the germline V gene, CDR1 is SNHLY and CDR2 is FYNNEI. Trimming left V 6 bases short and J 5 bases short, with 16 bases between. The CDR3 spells CASSQGEWGTEAFF. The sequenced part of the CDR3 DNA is TGTGCCAGCAGCCAGGGAGAATGGGGAACTGAA. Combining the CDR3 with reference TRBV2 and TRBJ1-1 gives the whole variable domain EPEVTQTPSHQVTQMGQEVILRCVPISNHLYFYWYRQILGQKVEFLVSFYNNEISEKSEIFDDQFSVERPDGSNFTLKIRSTKLEDSAMYFCASSQGEWGTEAFFGQGTRLTVV.